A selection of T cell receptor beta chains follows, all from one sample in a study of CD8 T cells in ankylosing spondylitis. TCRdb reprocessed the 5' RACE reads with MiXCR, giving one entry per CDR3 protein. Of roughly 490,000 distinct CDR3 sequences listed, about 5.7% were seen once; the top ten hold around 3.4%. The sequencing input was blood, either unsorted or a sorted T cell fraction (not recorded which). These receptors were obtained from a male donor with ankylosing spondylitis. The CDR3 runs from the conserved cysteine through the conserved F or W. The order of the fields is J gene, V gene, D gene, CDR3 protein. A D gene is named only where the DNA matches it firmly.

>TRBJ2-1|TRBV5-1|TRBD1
CASSSEGPGGMNEQFF
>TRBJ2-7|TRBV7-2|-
CASSLGGWAYEQYF
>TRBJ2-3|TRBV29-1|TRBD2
CSVAGRTTDTQYF
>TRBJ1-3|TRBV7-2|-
CASSPEYGNTIYF
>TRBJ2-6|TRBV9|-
CASSAAGTTHSGANVLTF
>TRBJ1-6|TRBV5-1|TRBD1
CASSLESGQLKSPLHF
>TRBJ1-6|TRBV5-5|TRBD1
CASSTRTGLYSPLHF
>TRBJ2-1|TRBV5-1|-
CASSFTRATYNEQFF
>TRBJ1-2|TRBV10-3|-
CAIREDSSISPNYGYTF
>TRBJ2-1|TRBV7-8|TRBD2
CASSFGTRIDEQFF
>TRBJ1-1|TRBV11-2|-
CASSYEVNTEAFF
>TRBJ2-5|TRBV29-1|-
CSVAGETQYF
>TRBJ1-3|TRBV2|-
CASSGQAMVGDTIYF
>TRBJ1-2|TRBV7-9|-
CASSLPLDPYGYTF
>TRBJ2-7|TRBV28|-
CASRIHPRYEQYF
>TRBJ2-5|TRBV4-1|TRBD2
CASSREAGDLQAQYF
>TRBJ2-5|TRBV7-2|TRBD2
CASSVFGTSGGETQYF
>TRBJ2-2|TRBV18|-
CASSPTGARTSNTGELFF
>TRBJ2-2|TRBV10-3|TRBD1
CAISESAGGNTGELFF
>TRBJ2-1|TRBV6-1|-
CASSEDSSSYNEQFF
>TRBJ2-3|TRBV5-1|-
CASSPGVVADTQYF
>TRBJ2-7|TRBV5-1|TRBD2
CASSPLGLAGAYNEQYF
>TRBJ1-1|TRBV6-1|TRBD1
CASSGSGDRGHQAFF
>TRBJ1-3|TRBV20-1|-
CSARTGGNTIYF
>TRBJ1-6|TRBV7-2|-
CASSRSSSYNSPLHF
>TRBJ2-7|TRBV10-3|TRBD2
CAISAGLAGGFFYEQYF
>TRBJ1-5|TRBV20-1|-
CSATTGYNQPQHF
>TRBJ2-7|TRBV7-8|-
CASSLRPADSYEQYF
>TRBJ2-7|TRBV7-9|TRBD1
CASSLTGGEQYF
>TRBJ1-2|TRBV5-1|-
CASSFPGGVDGYTF
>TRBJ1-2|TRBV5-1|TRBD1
CASSPHGQEGYTF
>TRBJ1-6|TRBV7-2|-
CASSPYDNSPLHF
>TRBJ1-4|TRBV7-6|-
CASTPGDEKLFF
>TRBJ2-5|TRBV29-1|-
CSVEGPRAGQETQYF
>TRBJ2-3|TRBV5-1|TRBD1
CASSPGQALSTDTQYF
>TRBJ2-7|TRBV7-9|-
CASSPPKDTYEQYF
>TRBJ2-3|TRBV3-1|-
CASSQVTGTTDTQYF
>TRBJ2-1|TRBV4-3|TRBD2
CASSQDSSGGEQFF
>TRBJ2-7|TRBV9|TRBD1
CASSDNRDRVEYEQYF
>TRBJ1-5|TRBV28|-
CTSSLNGGQPQHF
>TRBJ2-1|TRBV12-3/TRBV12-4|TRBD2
CASRTSGGPIFEQFF
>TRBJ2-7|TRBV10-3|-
CAISVPLGYEQYF
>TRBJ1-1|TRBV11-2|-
CASSLDEIRRTEAFF
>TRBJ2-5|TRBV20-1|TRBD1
CSARIPGQGKETQYF
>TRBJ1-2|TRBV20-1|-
CSASPRGHGYTF
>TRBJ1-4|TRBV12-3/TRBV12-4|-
CASSLGRVLFF
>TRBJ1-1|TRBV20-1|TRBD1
CSALTGRGTEAFF
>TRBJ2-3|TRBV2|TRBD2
CASSRTLISGGLTDTQYF
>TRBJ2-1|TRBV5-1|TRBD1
CASSLTGVTYNEQFF
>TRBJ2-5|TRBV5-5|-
CASRSGPNQETQYF
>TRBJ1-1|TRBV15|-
CATSREGSLNTEAFF
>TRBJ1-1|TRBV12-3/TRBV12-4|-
CASRQGQLNTEAFF
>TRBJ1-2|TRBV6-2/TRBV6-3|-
CASSYSISNGYTF
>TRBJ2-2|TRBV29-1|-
CSVAENTGELFF
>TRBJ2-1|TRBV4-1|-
CASSRFVAGASYNEQFF